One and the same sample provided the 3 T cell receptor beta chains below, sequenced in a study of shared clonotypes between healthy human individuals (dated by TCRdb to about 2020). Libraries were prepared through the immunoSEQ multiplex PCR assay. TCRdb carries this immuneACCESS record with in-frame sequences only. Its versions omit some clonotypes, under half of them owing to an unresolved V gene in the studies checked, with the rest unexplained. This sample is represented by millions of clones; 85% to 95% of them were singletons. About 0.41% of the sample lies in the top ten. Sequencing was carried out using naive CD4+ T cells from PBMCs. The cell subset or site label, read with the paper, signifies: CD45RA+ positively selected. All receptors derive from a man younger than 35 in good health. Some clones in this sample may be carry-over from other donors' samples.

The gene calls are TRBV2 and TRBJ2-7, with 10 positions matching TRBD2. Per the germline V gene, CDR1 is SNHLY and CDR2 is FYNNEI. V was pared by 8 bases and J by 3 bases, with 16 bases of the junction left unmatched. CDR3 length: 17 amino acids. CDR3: CASGAGGPAVRDYEQYF. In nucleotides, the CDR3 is TGTGCCAGCGGAGCGGGAGGGCCCGCCGTTAGGGACTACGAGCAGTACTTC.

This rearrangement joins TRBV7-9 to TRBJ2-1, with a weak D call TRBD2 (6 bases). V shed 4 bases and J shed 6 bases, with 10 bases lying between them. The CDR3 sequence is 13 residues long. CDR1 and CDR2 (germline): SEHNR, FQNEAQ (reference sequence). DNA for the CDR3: TGTGCCAGCAGCTCGGGGGATGTCAATGAGCAGTTCTTC. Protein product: CASSSGDVNEQFF.

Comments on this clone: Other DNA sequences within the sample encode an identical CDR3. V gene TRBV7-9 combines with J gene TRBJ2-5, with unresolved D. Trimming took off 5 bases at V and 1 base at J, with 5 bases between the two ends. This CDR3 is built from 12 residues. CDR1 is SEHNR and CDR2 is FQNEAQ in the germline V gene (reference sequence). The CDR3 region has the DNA TGTGCCAGCAGCCTACCCCAAGAGACCCAGTACTTC. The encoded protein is CASSLPQETQYF.